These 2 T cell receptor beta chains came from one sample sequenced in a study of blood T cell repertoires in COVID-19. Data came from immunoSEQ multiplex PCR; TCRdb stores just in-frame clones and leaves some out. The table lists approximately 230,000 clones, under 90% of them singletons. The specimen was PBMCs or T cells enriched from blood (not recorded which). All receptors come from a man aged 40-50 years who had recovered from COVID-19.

The CDR3 region has the DNA TGCGCCAGCAGCTCGGACTATTACGAGCAGTACTTC. Residues: CASSSDYYEQYF. The chain combines TRBV5-1 with TRBJ2-7, with D tentatively TRBD2 (6 bases). V was cut by 3 bases and J by 4 bases, with 8 bases left in between. Germline V gives CDR1 SGHRS, CDR2 YFSETQ. The length of the CDR3 is 12 residues.

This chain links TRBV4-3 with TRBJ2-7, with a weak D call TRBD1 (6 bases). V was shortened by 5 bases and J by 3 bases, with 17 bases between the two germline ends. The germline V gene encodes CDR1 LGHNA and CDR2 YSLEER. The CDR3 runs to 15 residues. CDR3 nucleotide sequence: TGCGCCAGCAGCGGCGAACCGGGACACCTCTACGAGCAGTACTTC. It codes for CASSGEPGHLYEQYF.